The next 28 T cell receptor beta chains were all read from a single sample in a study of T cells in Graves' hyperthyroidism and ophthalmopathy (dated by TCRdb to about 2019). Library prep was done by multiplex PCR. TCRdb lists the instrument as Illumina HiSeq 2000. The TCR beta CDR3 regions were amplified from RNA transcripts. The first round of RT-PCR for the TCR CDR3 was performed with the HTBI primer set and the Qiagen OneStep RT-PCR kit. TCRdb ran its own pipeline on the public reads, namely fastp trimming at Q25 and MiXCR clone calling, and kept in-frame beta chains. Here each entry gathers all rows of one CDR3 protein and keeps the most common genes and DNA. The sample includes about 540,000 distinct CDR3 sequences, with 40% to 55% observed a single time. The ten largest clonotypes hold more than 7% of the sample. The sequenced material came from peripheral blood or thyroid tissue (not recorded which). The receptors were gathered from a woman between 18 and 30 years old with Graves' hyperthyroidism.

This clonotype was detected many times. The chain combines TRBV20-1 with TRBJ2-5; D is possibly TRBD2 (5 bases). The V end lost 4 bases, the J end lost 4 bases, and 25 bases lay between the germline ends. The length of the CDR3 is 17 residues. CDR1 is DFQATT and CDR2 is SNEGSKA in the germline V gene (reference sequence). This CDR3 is CSATLWEQRLYGETQYF. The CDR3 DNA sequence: TGCAGTGCTACCCTCTGGGAGCAACGTCTTTATGGAGAGACCCAGTACTTC.

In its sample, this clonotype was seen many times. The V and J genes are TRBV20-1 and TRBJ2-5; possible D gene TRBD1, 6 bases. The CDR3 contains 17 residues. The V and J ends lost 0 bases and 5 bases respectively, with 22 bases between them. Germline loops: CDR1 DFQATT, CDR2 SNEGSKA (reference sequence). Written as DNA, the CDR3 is TGCAGTGCTAGAGATAGAACAGGGCTTGGGGTTTGGGAGACCCAGTACTTC. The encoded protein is CSARDRTGLGVWETQYF.

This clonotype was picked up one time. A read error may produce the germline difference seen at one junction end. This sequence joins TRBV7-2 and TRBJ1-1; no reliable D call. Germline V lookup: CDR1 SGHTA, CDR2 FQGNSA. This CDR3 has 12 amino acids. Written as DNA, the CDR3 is TGTGCCAGCAGATTAGTTGGCACTGAAGCTTTCTTT. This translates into CASRLVGTEAFF.

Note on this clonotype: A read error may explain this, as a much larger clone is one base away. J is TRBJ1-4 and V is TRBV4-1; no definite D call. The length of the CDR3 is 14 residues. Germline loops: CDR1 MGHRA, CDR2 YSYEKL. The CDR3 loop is CASNQVATNEKLFF. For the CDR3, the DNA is TGCGCCAGCAACCAAGTCGCAACTAATGAAAAACTGTTTTTT.

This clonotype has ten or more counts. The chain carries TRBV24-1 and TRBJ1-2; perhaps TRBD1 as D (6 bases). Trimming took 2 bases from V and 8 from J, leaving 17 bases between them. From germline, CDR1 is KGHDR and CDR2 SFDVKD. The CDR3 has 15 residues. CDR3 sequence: CATSDSWTDPWGYTF. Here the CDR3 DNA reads TGTGCCACCAGTGATTCCTGGACAGATCCCTGGGGCTACACCTTC.

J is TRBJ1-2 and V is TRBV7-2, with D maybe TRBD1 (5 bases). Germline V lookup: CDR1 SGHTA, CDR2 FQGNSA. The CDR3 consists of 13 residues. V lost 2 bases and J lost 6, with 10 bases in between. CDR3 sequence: CASSLNGGHGYTF. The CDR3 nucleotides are TGTGCCAGCAGCTTAAATGGGGGACATGGCTACACCTTC.

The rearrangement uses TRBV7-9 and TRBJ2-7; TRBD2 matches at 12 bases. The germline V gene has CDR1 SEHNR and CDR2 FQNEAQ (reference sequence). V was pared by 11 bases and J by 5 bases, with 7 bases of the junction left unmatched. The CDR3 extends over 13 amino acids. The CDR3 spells CAAGTSGSHEQYF. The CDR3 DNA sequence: TGTGCCGCGGGGACTAGCGGGTCTCACGAGCAGTACTTC.

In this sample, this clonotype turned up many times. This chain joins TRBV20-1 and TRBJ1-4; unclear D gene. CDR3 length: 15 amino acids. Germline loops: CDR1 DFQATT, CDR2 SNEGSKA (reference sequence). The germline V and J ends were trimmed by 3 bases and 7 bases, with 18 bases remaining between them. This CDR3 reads CSASTLAQRSEKLFF. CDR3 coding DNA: TGCAGTGCTAGCACGTTGGCCCAAAGAAGTGAAAAACTGTTTTTT.

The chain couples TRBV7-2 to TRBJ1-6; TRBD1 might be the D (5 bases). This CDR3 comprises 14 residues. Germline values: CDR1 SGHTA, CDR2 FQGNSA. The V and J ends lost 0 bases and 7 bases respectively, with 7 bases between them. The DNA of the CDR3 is TGTGCCAGCAGCTTAGCCTGGGGCAATTCACCCCTCCACTTT. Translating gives CASSLAWGNSPLHF.

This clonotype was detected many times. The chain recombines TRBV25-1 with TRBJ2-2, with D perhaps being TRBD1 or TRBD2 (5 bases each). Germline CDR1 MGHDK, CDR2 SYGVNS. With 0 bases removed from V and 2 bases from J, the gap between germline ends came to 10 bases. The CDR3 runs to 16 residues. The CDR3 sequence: CASSEYDRLNTGELFF. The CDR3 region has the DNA TGTGCCAGCAGTGAATATGACAGACTAAACACCGGGGAGCTGTTTTTT.

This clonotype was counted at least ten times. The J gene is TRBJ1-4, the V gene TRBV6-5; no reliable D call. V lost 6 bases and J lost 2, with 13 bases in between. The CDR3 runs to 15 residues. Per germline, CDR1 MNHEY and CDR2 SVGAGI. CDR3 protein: CASRDPGPTNEKLFF. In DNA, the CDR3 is TGTGCCAGCAGGGACCCCGGGCCTACTAATGAAAAACTGTTTTTT.

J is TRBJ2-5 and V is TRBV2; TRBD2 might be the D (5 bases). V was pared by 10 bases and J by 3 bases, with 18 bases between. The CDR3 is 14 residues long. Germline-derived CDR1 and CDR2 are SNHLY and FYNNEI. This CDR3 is CATTTGRIEETQYF. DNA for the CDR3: TGTGCCACCACGACGGGGAGAATTGAAGAGACCCAGTACTTC.

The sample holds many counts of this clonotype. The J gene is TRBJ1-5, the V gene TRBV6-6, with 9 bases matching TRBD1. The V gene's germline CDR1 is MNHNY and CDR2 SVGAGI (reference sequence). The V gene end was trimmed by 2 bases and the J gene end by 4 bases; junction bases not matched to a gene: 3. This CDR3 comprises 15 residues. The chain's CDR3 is CASSYRGQGNQPQHF. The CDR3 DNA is TGTGCCAGCAGTTACCGGGGACAGGGAAATCAGCCCCAGCATTTT.

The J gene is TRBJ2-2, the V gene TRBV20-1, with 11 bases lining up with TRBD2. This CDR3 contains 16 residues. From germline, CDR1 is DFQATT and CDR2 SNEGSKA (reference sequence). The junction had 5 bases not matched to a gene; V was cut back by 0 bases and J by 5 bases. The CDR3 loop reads CSARDGSGRGTGELFF. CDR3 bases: TGCAGTGCTAGAGATGGTAGCGGGAGGGGAACCGGGGAGCTGTTTTTT.

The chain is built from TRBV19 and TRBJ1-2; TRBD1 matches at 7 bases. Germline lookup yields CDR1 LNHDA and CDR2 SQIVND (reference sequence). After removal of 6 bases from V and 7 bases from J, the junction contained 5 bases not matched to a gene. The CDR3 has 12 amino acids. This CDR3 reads CASSQGTAGYTF. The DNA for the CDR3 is TGTGCCAGTAGCCAAGGGACAGCTGGCTACACCTTC.

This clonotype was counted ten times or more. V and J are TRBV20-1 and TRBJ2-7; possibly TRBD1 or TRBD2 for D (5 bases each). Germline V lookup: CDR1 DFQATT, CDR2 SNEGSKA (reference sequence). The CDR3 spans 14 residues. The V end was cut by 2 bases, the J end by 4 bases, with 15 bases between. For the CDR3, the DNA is TGCAGTGCTAGACTCGGGGCGGGTAATTACGAGCAGTACTTC. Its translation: CSARLGAGNYEQYF.

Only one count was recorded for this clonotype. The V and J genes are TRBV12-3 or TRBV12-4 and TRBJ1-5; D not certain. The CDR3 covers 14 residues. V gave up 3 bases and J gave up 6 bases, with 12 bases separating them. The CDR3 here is CASSFGAGSQPQHF. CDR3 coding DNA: TGTGCCAGCAGTTTCGGTGCGGGAAGTCAGCCCCAGCATTTT.

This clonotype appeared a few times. Here the CDR3 reads CATSAGGDSPLHF. The CDR3 coding sequence is TGTGCCACCAGTGCAGGGGGGGATTCACCCCTCCACTTT. The chain has TRBV24-1 and TRBJ1-6, with 7 positions matching TRBD1. This CDR3 is 13 amino acids long. Per the germline V gene, CDR1 is KGHDR and CDR2 is SFDVKD. Trimming removed 5 bases from V and 8 bases from J; junction bases left unmatched: 2.

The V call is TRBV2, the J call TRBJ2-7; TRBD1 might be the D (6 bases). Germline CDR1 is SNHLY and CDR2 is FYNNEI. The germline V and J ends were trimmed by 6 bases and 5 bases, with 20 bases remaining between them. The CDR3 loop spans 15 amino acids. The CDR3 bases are TGTGCCAGCAGCCAAGGCAGGGGCAGTAGAGACGAGCAGTACTTC. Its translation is CASSQGRGSRDEQYF.

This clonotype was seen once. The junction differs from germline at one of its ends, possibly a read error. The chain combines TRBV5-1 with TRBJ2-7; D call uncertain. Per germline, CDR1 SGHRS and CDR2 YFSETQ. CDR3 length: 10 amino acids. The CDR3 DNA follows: TGCGCCAGCAACTCCTACGAGCAGTGCTTC. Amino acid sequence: CASNSYEQCF.

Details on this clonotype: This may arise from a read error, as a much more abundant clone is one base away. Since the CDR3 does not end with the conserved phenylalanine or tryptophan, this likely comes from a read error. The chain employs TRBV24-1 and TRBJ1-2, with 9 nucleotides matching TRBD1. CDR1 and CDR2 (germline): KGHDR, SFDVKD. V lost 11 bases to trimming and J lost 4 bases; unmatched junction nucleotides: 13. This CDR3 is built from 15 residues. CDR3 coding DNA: TGTGCCAGCAGGTCAACAGGGGGCGAGGGCTATGGCTACACCCTC. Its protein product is CASRSTGGEGYGYTL.

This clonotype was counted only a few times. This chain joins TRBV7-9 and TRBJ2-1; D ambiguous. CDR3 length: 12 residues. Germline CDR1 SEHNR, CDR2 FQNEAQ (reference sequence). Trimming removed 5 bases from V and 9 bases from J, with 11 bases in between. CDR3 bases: TGTGCCAGCAGCCCCCAGTGGGGTGAGCAGTTCTTC. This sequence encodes CASSPQWGEQFF.

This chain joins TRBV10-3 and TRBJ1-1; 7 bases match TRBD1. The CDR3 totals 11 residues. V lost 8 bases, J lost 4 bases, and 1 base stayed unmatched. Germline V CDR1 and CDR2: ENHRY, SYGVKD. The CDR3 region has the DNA TGTGCCATCTCAGGGGGCACTGAAGCTTTCTTT. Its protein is CAISGGTEAFF.

CDR3 nucleotide sequence: TGTGCCAGCAGGGGGACTAGCGGCACAGATACGCAGTATTTT. This encodes CASRGTSGTDTQYF. The chain employs TRBV7-8 and TRBJ2-3; 10 bases align to TRBD2. The CDR3 is 14 amino acids. The ends lost 6 bases at V and 1 base at J; junction bases unmatched: 1. Germline CDR1 and CDR2: SGHVS and FQNEAQ.

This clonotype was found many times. CDR3 bases: TGTGCCAGCAGCTCCTTTTCTAGGACCTACGAGCAGTACTTC. Protein product: CASSSFSRTYEQYF. This rearrangement joins TRBV7-2 to TRBJ2-7; D call uncertain. The V gene's germline CDR1 is SGHTA and CDR2 FQGNSA. The CDR3 has 14 residues. Trimming cost V 4 bases and J 2 bases, with 12 bases left between them.

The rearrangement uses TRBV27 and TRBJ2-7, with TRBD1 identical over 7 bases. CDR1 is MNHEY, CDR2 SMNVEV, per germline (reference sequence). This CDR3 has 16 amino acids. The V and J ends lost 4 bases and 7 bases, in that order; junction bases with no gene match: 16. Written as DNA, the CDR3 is TGTGCCAGCAGTTCCCCGGGACAGAGACTGCCCCGGGAGCAGTACTTC. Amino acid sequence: CASSSPGQRLPREQYF.

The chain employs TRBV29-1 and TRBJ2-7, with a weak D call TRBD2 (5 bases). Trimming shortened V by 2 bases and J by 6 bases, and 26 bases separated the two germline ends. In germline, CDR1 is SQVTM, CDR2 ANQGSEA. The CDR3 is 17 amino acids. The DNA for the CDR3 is TGCAGCGTTGAATCGCGGAGCTCACCAGGACCGGGGTCCGAGCAGTACTTC. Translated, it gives CSVESRSSPGPGSEQYF.

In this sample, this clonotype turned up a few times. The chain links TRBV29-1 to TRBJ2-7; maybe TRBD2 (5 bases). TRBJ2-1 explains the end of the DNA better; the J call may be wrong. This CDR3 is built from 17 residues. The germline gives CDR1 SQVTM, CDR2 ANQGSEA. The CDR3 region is CSVEDFGGPTGYNEQFF. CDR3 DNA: TGCAGCGTTGAAGATTTTGGCGGGCCCACGGGCTACAATGAGCAGTTCTTC.